This entry describes one T cell receptor beta chain. The clone's antigen remains unknown. It has no much larger one-base neighbor in the sample; base qualities were not kept. To prepare the library, PCR was applied. TCR sequencing of DNA from cultured CD4+ T cells used the Oncomine TCR Beta short-read assay at the Johns Hopkins FTIC core. The QIAamp micro DNA kit was used to extract genomic DNA from the cultured CD4+ T cells. Oncomine TCR Beta libraries made from cultured CD4+ T cells were pooled using unique dual indexes and sequenced on an Illumina iSeq 100. The source study handled its data this way. Non-productive sequences were removed, and CDR3s that did not start with C, did not end with F or W, or were shorter than 7 amino acids were discarded. Antigen-specific clonotypes were identified using the MANAFEST web application through comparison of peptide-stimulated wells with reference and other culture wells. For a clone to be called positive, the clone needed an FDR below 0.05, an odds ratio above 5, and a productive frequency above 0.1% in at least two of three replicate wells. Cross-reactive clonotypes were defined as significantly expanded in both SARS-CoV-2 spike wells and at least one common cold coronavirus spike condition. Using R version 3.6.1, CDR3 homology was evaluated through Levenshtein distances (stringdist) along with unrooted phylogenetic trees (ape). In TCRdb, the public reads were trimmed at Q25 with fastp and aligned with MiXCR, with productive beta chains retained. Rows are combined by CDR3 protein, so each entry shows the most common genes and DNA. In this record, the V and J calls reflect TCRdb's handling and not the investigators' own analysis. This sample lists 15,000 to 20,000 distinct CDR3 sequences; around three fifths were detected once. Together, the top ten hold roughly 10% of the sample.

These data originate in a study of vaccination and CD4 T cells after COVID-19 (dated by TCRdb to 2021 to 2024). General notes on the study: Every convalescent patient had a positive nasal swab PCR test for SARS-CoV-2, with mild disease in roughly ten patients and severe disease in one. In the convalescent cohort there were six males and four females, among whom were two Hispanic individuals, seven Caucasians, two Asians and one multiracial person. Post-COVID blood samples from convalescent patients were collected a median of around 100 days after diagnosis, with a range of roughly 35 to 170 days. For stimulating the cultures, overlapping spike peptide pools were used, derived from SARS-CoV-2 as well as from the common cold coronaviruses HCoV-NL63, HCoV-OC43 and HCoV-229E. In control cultures, a CEFX viral epitope pool was used as positive control, an HIV-1 Nef peptide pool was used as negative control, or no peptide was added. Post-vaccine blood samples were obtained a median of about 72 days after the second vaccine dose, with a range of about 12 to 241 days. In around ten COVID-19 convalescent patients and a few infection-naive healthy vaccine recipients, the spike-specific CD4+ TCR repertoire before mRNA vaccination was compared with the repertoire after mRNA vaccination. Participants got two doses of the Pfizer-BioNTech BNT162b2 vaccine (n=8) or two doses of the Moderna mRNA-1273 vaccine (n=2). The paper's findings and limits, for the study overall: Although the median number of SARS-CoV-2-reactive clonotypes went up from fewer than 25 after infection to around 40 after vaccination, the increase was not significant. In convalescent patients, nearly all vaccine-specific clones (304 of 307) were found to be mono-reactive for SARS-CoV-2 spike rather than cross-reactive with common cold coronaviruses. In convalescent patients, a median around 85% of post-vaccine SARS-CoV-2-reactive clones were detected only after vaccination, and vaccine-specific priming was suggested by this finding. Only a relatively small number of convalescent patients were included in the study, and early timepoints following natural infection were not analyzed.

Trimming removed 5 bases from V and 4 bases from J; the gene matches leave 22 bases unexplained. The CDR3 holds 20 amino acids from the cysteine to the phenylalanine. Of the read, only the CDR3 DNA is kept; its 60 bases are in frame from base 1. The germline V gene (reference sequence) gives CDR1 as GTSNPN and CDR2 as SVGIG. The treatment or condition label, read with the paper, signifies: approximately nine-day PBMC culture with coronavirus spike peptide pools or control peptides (ViraFEST assay). The study used the ViraFEST assay, which expanded antigen-specific T cells with peptide pools and then identified expanded clonotypes by TCR sequencing. Positive SARS-CoV-2 PCR tests in the convalescent patients dated from March to December 2020, before Alpha, Beta and Delta variants emerged in the United States. Each well held approximately 2 million PBMCs cultured in IMDM containing roughly 5% human AB serum and roughly 9.7 IU/ml IL-2, with about 10 ug/ml peptide pools added. Half of the culture medium was replaced with fresh IL-2-containing medium on days 3 and 7. After around 11 days of culture, CD4+ T cells were isolated by negative selection using the EasySep CD4+ T cell isolation kit. Ficoll-Paque Plus gradient centrifugation was used to isolate PBMCs from whole blood, and the isolated PBMCs were then either used fresh or cryopreserved at -140C. Culture conditions were generally each tested in triplicate wells.

This receptor chain uses TRBV30 and TRBJ2-3; TRBD2 fits 12 bases in the junction. The sequenced sample was CD4+ T cells from blood, cultured in vitro. The origin of this receptor is a human donor who had recovered from COVID-19. The CDR3 reads CAWARVEFPPTSGRPDTQYF. In nucleotide form, the sequence is TGTGCCTGGGCACGCGTGGAGTTTCCCCCTACTAGCGGGAGGCCAGATACGCAGTATTTT. Joined to the reference TRBV30 and TRBJ2-3 proteins, this CDR3 gives the full variable domain: SQTIHQWPATLVQPVGSPLSLECTVEGTSNPNLYWYRQAAGRGLQLLFYSVGIGQISSEVPQNLSASRPQDRQFILSSKKLLLSDSGFYLCAWARVEFPPTSGRPDTQYFGPGTRLTVL.